The clone carrying this T cell receptor (beta chain) was seen a handful of times. Using immunoSEQ multiplex PCR, the repertoire was profiled, and TCRdb retains in-frame clones only, with some absent. The data show approximately 79,000 clones, about nine tenths seen once. Every single patient, without exception, relapsed after autologous stem cell transplantation, and brentuximab vedotin exposure varied. Germline V gene sequence: CDR1 MGHRA, CDR2 YSYEKL. The V end lost 0 bases, the J end lost 4 bases, and 9 bases lay between the germline ends. The CDR3 sequence is 14 residues long. These data are taken from a study of PD-1 blockade in classical Hodgkin lymphoma.

The chain combines TRBV4-1 with TRBJ1-2; no clear D gene. The TCR comes from a human donor with classical Hodgkin lymphoma. Sequences were derived from peripheral blood mononuclear cells (PBMCs), sampled before the second cycle of nivolumab. The chain's CDR3 is CASSQDPDIYGYTF. Written as DNA, the CDR3 is TGCGCCAGCAGCCAAGATCCTGACATCTATGGCTACACCTTC.